The rows below give T cell receptor beta chains drawn from one sample of a study of blood T cell repertoires in COVID-19. Profiled with immunoSEQ multiplex PCR; TCRdb holds only in-frame clones, not every one. The repertoire has some 350,000 clones, about 87% of them found once; the top ten carry 2.5% to 3.5%. Material: peripheral blood. The receptors here all came from a human donor in a cohort sampled during active COVID-19. The CDR3 runs from the conserved cysteine through the conserved F or W. The order of the fields is D gene, V gene, clone size, J gene, CDR3 protein, CDR3 DNA. The D gene is left open where the match is weak. Where a row states a size, it is once, few, many or the class of an expanded clone; other rows omit it.

>-|TRBV4-2|-|TRBJ2-3
CASSQEAEGVGDTQYF
TGTGCCAGCAGCCAAGAGGCGGAGGGAGTCGGTGATACGCAGTATTTT
>-|TRBV7-3|-|TRBJ2-1
CASSFVGESYNEQFF
TGTGCCAGCAGCTTTGTCGGGGAATCCTACAATGAGCAGTTCTTC
>-|TRBV18|-|TRBJ1-1
CASSPRGPGGNTEAFF
TGTGCCAGCTCACCACGGGGGCCGGGAGGGAACACTGAAGCTTTCTTT
>TRBD2|TRBV9|-|TRBJ2-3
CASSVNVAGSTDTQYF
TGTGCCAGCAGCGTTAACGTAGCGGGAAGCACAGATACGCAGTATTTT
>TRBD1|TRBV27|once|TRBJ1-4
CASSLVTGSDEKLFF
TGTGCCAGCAGTTTAGTGACAGGGTCGGATGAAAAACTGTTTTTT
>-|TRBV6-5|-|TRBJ1-2
CASSYSMEDYGYTF
TGTGCCAGCAGTTACTCGATGGAGGACTATGGCTACACCTTC
>-|TRBV10-3|-|TRBJ2-7
CAISEPQRSHEQYF
TGTGCCATCAGTGAGCCCCAGCGTTCCCACGAGCAGTACTTC
>TRBD1|TRBV11-2|few|TRBJ1-1
CASSLGQGNTEAFF
TGTGCCAGCAGCCTGGGACAGGGTAACACTGAAGCTTTCTTT
>TRBD1|TRBV4-1|-|TRBJ2-5
CASSLDRGQETQYF
TGCGCCAGCAGCCTGGACAGGGGGCAGGAGACCCAGTACTTC
>-|TRBV12-2|-|TRBJ1-1
CASRLGIGGDPREKTEAFF
TGTGCAAGTCGCTTAGGGATAGGGGGAGACCCCAGGGAAAAGACTGAAGCTTTCTTT
>-|TRBV9|-|TRBJ1-2
CASSAPLSGMGGYTF
TGTGCCAGCAGCGCCCCTCTCTCAGGGATGGGCGGCTACACCTTC
>TRBD2|TRBV27|-|TRBJ2-7
CASSFGGRNSYEQYF
TGTGCCAGCAGTTTTGGCGGGAGGAATTCCTACGAGCAGTACTTC
>TRBD2|TRBV7-3|-|TRBJ2-3
CASSPTGTRADTQYF
TGTGCCAGCAGCCCAACCGGGACTAGGGCAGATACGCAGTATTTT
>-|TRBV9|-|TRBJ2-1
CASSSIGNYNEQFF
TGTGCCAGCAGCTCCATCGGGAACTACAATGAGCAGTTCTTC
>-|TRBV28|-|TRBJ2-5
CASKLPDSVGEETQYF
TGTGCCAGCAAACTACCGGACAGCGTGGGAGAAGAGACCCAGTACTTC